This TCR beta chain came from a study of shared clonotypes between healthy human individuals (dated by TCRdb to 2019 to 2021). The study in broad terms: The cohort comprised two women and a few men aged 18 to 49 years. Each donor's leukapheresis produced roughly between roughly 0.85 and 9.5 billion PBMCs. To estimate repertoire size and how much clonotype sharing occurs between individuals, the study deeply sequenced the blood TCR repertoires of roughly 5 healthy adults. Libraries were prepared and TCR repertoires were sequenced by different laboratories using diverse techniques, in order to increase sequencing depth and limit assay-specific biases.

What the research found in general, with its limitations: Based on pairwise subsampling, the degree of clonotype sharing among donors was expected to be affected by sequencing depth. Sampling was limited to blood, and TCR repertoires in tissue likely differ from TCR repertoires in blood. The genetic and exposure-history diversity represented was limited by the small number of donors.

For this clone: Its target antigen remains unknown. Per-nucleotide qualities are absent, and no much larger clonotype sits a single base away.

Using the deep immunoSEQ assay, TCR CDR3 regions were amplified from genomic DNA by multiplex PCR. For each cell subset, the extracted genomic DNA was distributed evenly across all wells of several immunoSEQ 96-well plates, and each plate served as one replicate. Each replicate PCR for unsorted PBMC received roughly 300 ng genomic DNA, equal to tens of thousands of T cell genomes. Ten immunoSEQ deep assay plates were used to sequence unsorted PBMC genomic DNA. Purified libraries were measured with a Qubit 3.0 fluorometer, size-checked on a Bioanalyzer 2100, and measured again with the KAPA Library Quantification kit. Every immunoSEQ 96-well plate was sequenced on a separate single-read 150-cycle Illumina NextSeq 550 flow cell. The study's processing was this. Because the immunoSEQ output held only junctional sequences and lacked quality scores, the filtering could not match the filtering applied to full-length reads. Sequences were annotated with PyIR, a Python wrapper for IgBLAST v1.9, and V/J genes and CDR3 were assigned using IMGT germline references. Reads were removed for weak V/J assignments (E-value above 1e-6), missing CDR3, stop codons, out-of-frame junctions, or ambiguous translated residues. A V3J clonotype was defined by an identical inferred V gene, J gene, and CDR3 amino acid sequence. Percentage overlap between repertoires was computed as shared unique clonotypes divided by the size of the smaller repertoire. RTK rarefaction, the Chao1 estimator, and Recon v2.1 estimates of unobserved clonotypes were used to assess repertoire richness. TCRdb obtained this table from immuneACCESS and retained in-frame rearrangements with V and J assigned. These tables miss some clones; where compared with another copy, unresolved V genes account for less than half of the shortfall, and the remainder is unexplained. V, J and clone size were drawn from that table, and D and trimming were deduced from the DNA. Within this sample are about 600,000 clones, with around 77% of them counted one time only. The top ten clones comprise more than 10% of the sample.

The CDR3 sequence holds 16 residues, the cysteine and phenylalanine included. Left in the record is the CDR3 DNA by itself, 48 bases read in frame from the first base. Looking up the germline V gene (reference sequence) yields CDR1 LNHDA and CDR2 SQIVND. Trimming takes 2 bases off V and 2 bases off J; junction bases not matched to a gene: 4. Healthy HIV-negative adults with no recently reported acute infections or vaccinations were included as donors. Only Caucasian adults living in Nashville, Tennessee, USA were represented among the donors. In the unsorted samples, roughly 90 million PBMCs were counted, and genomic DNA was extracted using the QIAamp DNA Blood Mini kit. Blood was obtained by leukapheresis, after which PBMCs were separated by Ficoll-Histopaque density gradient centrifugation and cryopreserved in liquid nitrogen vapor phase.

The material sequenced was PBMCs. This clonotype originated in a woman aged 40-49 years in good health. Some clones in this sample may be carry-over from other donors' samples. The V and J segments used are TRBV19 and TRBJ2-1; TRBD2 lines up with 9 middle nucleotides. The DNA is as follows: TGTGCCAGTAGTATATCCCCTAGCGGGGCCTACAATGAGCAGTTCTTC. Translated, it reads CASSISPSGAYNEQFF.